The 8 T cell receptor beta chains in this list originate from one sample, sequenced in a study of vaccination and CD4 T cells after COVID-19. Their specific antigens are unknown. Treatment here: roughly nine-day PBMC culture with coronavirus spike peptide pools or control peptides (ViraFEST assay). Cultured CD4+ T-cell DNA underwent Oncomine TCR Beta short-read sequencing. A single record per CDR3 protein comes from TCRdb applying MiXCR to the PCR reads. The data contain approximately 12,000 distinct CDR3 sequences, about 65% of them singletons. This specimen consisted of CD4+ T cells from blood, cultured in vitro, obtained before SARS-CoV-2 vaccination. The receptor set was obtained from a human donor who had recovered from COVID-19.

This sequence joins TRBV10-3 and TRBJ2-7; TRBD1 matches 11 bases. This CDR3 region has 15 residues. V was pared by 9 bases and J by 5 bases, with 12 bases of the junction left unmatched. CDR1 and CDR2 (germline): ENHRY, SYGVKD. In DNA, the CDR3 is TGTGCCATAAATAGGGGACAGGGGGATATCGACGAGCAGTACTTC. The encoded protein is CAINRGQGDIDEQYF.

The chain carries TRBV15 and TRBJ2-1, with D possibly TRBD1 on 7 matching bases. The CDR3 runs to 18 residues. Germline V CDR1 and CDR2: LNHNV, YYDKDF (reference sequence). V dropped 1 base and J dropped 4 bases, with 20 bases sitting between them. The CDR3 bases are TGTGCCACCAGCAGAGGTGGAGGGGGCGGTCCTCAATACAATGAGCAGTTCTTC. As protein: CATSRGGGGGPQYNEQFF.

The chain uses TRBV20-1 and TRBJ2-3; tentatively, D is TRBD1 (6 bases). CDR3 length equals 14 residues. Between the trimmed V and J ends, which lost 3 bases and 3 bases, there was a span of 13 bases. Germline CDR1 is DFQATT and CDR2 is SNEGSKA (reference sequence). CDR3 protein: CSASRQVNTDTQYF. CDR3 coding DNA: TGCAGTGCTAGCCGACAGGTCAATACAGATACGCAGTATTTT.

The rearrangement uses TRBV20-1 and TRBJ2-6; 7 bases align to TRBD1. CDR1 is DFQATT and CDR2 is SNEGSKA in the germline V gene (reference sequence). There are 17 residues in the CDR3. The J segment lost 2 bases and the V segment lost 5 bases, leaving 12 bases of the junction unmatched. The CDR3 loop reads CSALRQGPYTGANVLTF. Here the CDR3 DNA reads TGCAGTGCTTTACGACAGGGACCCTACACTGGGGCCAACGTCCTGACTTTC.

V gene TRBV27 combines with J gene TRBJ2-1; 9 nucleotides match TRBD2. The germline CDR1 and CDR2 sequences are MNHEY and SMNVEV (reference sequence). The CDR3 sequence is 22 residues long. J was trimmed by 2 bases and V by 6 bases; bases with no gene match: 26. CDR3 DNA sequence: TGTGCCAGCAGAGCCAGGGGGTCATTAGCGGGAGTCTATACATTCACCTACAATGAGCAGTTCTTC. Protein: CASRARGSLAGVYTFTYNEQFF.

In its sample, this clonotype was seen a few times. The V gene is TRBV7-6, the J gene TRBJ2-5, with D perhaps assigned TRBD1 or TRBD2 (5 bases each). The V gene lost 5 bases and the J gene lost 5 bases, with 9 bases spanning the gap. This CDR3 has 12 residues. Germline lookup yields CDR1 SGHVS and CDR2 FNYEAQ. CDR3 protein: CASSRWGETQYF. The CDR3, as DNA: TGTGCCAGCAGCCGGTGGGGGGAGACCCAGTACTTC. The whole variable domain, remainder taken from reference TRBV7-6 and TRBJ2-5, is GAGVSQSPRYKVTKRGQDVALRCDPISGHVSLYWYRQALGQGPEFLTYFNYEAQQDKSGLPNDRFSAERPEGSISTLTIQRTEQRDSAMYRCASSRWGETQYFGPGTRLLVL.

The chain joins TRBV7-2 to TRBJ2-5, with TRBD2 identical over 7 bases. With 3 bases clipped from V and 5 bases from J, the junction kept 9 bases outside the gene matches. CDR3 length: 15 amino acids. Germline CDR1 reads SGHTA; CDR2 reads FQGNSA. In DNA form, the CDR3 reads TGTGCCAGCAGCTTGGGGGGGGATCCCCGGGAGACCCAGTACTTC. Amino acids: CASSLGGDPRETQYF.

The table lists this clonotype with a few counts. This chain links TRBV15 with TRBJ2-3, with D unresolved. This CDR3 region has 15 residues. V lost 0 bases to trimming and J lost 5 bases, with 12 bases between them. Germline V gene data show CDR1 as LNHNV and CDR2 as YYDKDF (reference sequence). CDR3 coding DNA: TGTGCCACCAGCAGAGATAAAAGTCGGAGAGATACGCAGTATTTT. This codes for CATSRDKSRRDTQYF.